Listed here are 3 T cell receptor beta chains from one sample, sequenced in a study of blood T cell repertoires in COVID-19. Generated by immunoSEQ multiplex PCR, the TCRdb table keeps only in-frame clones and is missing some. Of 300,000 to 450,000 clones listed, about nine tenths are singletons. Specimen: PBMCs or T cells enriched from blood (not recorded which). These receptors originate from a woman in her 30s who had been exposed to COVID-19.

V and J are TRBV3-1 (or the pseudogene TRBV3-2) and TRBJ2-1; 11 bases line up with TRBD1. J was trimmed by 7 bases and V by 1 base; bases with no gene match: 3. Germline CDR1 reads LGHDT; CDR2 reads YNNKEL (reference sequence). This CDR3 has 15 residues. The CDR3 region has the DNA TGTGCCAGCAGCCAAGCTGGGACAGGGGGTAATGAGCAGTTCTTC. This gives the protein CASSQAGTGGNEQFF.

V and J are TRBV5-3 and TRBJ1-5; D unresolved. TRBV5-3 is an open reading frame whose function is uncertain. V dropped 2 bases and J dropped 7 bases, with 7 bases sitting between them. The CDR3 extends over 12 amino acids. The chain's CDR3 is CARSLRGQPQHF. DNA for the CDR3: TGTGCCAGAAGCTTAAGAGGACAGCCCCAGCATTTT.

This clone was detected many times. The chain couples TRBV7-3 to TRBJ2-1; TRBD2 matches at 7 bases. Germline lookup yields CDR1 SGHTA and CDR2 FQGTGA. The CDR3 has 15 residues. The V segment lost 5 bases and the J segment 3 bases; nucleotides outside the gene matches: 7. The CDR3 is CASSESGTIYNEQFF. The CDR3 nucleotides read TGTGCCAGCAGCGAGAGCGGGACGATCTACAATGAGCAGTTCTTC.